The clone carrying this TCR beta chain qualifies as medium-sized. What it recognizes is unknown. Trimming left V 4 bases short and J 2 bases short, with 8 bases between. This CDR3 is built from 13 residues. CDR1 SEHNR and CDR2 FQNEAQ come from the germline V gene (reference sequence). These data come from a study of T cells in Graves' hyperthyroidism and ophthalmopathy. Study-level background: At the time of initial diagnosis and before any treatment, peripheral blood was collected. Points from the study as a whole: For ophthalmopathy, model prediction preceded onset by a median 6.5 months. A 13 V-J signature model discriminated ophthalmopathy versus stable hyperthyroidism.

Authors of the study amplified TCR beta CDR3 regions from RNA transcripts. The primer set for the first-round RT-PCR of the TCR CDR3 was HTBI. MiXCR, run by TCRdb on the multiplex PCR reads, gives a single entry per CDR3 protein. Of 30,000 to 35,000 distinct CDR3 sequences listed, roughly half were seen once; the top ten hold 25%. Each 10 ml fresh peripheral blood draw supplied the PBMCs. This chain connects TRBV7-9 to TRBJ1-2, with a tentative D call TRBD1 (5 bases). Sequenced sample: blood. The sequence came from a woman aged 40-49 years with Graves' ophthalmopathy. As DNA, the CDR3 is TGTGCCAGCAGCTCACAGGCGAACTATGGCTACACCTTC. Its translation: CASSSQANYGYTF. The full variable domain, in which reference TRBV7-9 and TRBJ1-2 provide the parts outside the CDR3, is DTGVSQNPRHKITKRGQNVTFRCDPISEHNRLYWYRQTLGQGPEFLTYFQNEAQLEKSRLLSDRFSAERPKGSFSTLEIQRTEQGDSAMYLCASSSQANYGYTFGSGTRLTVV.